These 3 T cell receptor beta chains came from one sample sequenced in a study of shared clonotypes between healthy human individuals. Measured with immunoSEQ multiplex PCR; TCRdb has only the in-frame clones, and not every one. The table includes under 2,000,000 clones, about 95% detected once. Cells designated naive CD8 were CD45RO-negative and were positively selected for CCR7, with terminally differentiated effector memory CD45RA+ cells excluded. Sequencing was done on a sample of naive CD8+ T cells sorted from blood. These receptors were taken from a man in his late teens or twenties in good health.

The table lists this clone with a count of one. The rearrangement links TRBV13 to TRBJ2-7, with D tentatively TRBD1 or TRBD2 (5 bases each). Germline V CDR1 and CDR2: PRHDT, FYEKMQ (reference sequence). Trimming took off 5 bases at V and 4 bases at J, with 15 bases between the two ends. CDR3 length equals 14 residues. The CDR3 region is CASSPDGAGYEQYF. CDR3 sequence (DNA): TGTGCCAGCAGCCCAGACGGGGCCGGATACGAGCAGTACTTC.

This chain joins TRBV7-9 and TRBJ2-7; D call uncertain. Trimming took 3 bases from V and 5 from J, leaving 8 bases between them. Germline CDR1 and CDR2: SEHNR and FQNEAQ (reference sequence). The CDR3 length is 12 residues. The CDR3 is CASSFQTHEQYF. In DNA, the CDR3 is TGTGCCAGCAGCTTCCAGACCCACGAGCAGTACTTC.

This CDR3 reads CASSNHRGRTDTQYF. The CDR3 DNA sequence: TGTGCCAGCAGCAACCACAGGGGTCGCACAGATACGCAGTATTTT. The chain uses TRBV7-2 and TRBJ2-3; 7 nucleotides match TRBD1. V lost 5 bases, J lost 1 base, and 6 bases stayed unmatched. The CDR3 has 15 amino acids. Germline-derived CDR1 and CDR2 are SGHTA and FQGNSA.